A selection of T cell receptor beta chains follows, all from one sample in a study of identical twins. MiXCR, run by TCRdb on the 5' RACE reads, gives a single entry per CDR3 protein. The table lists 430,000 or so distinct CDR3 sequences, about 24% of them singletons. A further study also used this sample, focusing on T cells expressing NK-cell markers.

The sequencing sample was made of CD4+ T cells sorted from blood. The origin of the receptors is a woman under 30 in good health. Each CDR3 is given with its conserved first and last residue. A D gene is named only where the DNA matches it firmly. Clone size is not always given. Where it is, it says once, few, many or a class for expanded clones.

V gene	D gene	clone size	J gene	CDR3 DNA	CDR3 protein
TRBV5-1	TRBD2	few	TRBJ2-1	TGCGCCAGCAGCTGGCCGGGACTAGCGGGGGGGCGCAGACCTTACAATGAGCAGTTCTTC	CASSWPGLAGGRRPYNEQFF
TRBV9	TRBD1	.	TRBJ2-3	TGTGCCAGCAGCGCATCGACAGGGGGCGCAGATACGCAGTATTTT	CASSASTGGADTQYF
TRBV2	.	few	TRBJ2-7	TGTGCCAGCAGTGAAAGGGACACCTACGAGCAGTACTTC	CASSERDTYEQYF
TRBV6-2/TRBV6-3	.	many	TRBJ1-1	TGTGCCAGCAGTCCCCGACAGAACACTGAAGCTTTCTTT	CASSPRQNTEAFF
TRBV20-1	TRBD1	few	TRBJ2-7	TGCAGTGCACAGGGACAGGGGAGTACCTACGAGCAGTACTTC	CSAQGQGSTYEQYF
TRBV20-1	.	.	TRBJ2-7	TGCAGTGCTTGGACTGGTATCGACGAGCAGTACTTC	CSAWTGIDEQYF
TRBV28	.	few	TRBJ1-2	TGTGCCAGCAGTTTAGGGGGCGCCTCCAACTATGGCTACACCTTC	CASSLGGASNYGYTF
TRBV6-5	.	.	TRBJ1-1	TGTGCCAGCAGTTGGGGCGGCGGAGGCGCTATCGCTGAAGCTTTCTTT	CASSWGGGGAIAEAFF
TRBV10-3	.	few	TRBJ2-3	TGTGCCATCAGCTCTGGAGGGGCCCAAGATACGCAGTATTTT	CAISSGGAQDTQYF
TRBV12-3/TRBV12-4	.	few	TRBJ1-2	TGTGCCAGCAGGGGGGACGGCCACTATGGCTACACCTTC	CASRGDGHYGYTF
TRBV9	.	.	TRBJ2-5	TGTGCCAGCAGCGTAGGGCGACCGACCGGGGAGACCCAGTACTTC	CASSVGRPTGETQYF
TRBV12-3/TRBV12-4	TRBD1	.	TRBJ2-1	TGTGCCAGCAGCCCCGACAGGGCGCATGAGCAGTTCTTC	CASSPDRAHEQFF
TRBV10-3	.	.	TRBJ2-5	TGTGCCATCAGTGGCGCCTTACAGGATCCGAGCCAAGAGACCCAGTACTTC	CAISGALQDPSQETQYF
TRBV30	TRBD2	few	TRBJ2-7	TGTGCCTGGGGGTGGGCAGCGGGAGTGCCGTACTTC	CAWGWAAGVPYF
TRBV20-1	.	.	TRBJ2-3	TGCAGTGCTAGCTCGGTAACAGGCCGATCGCAGTATTTT	CSASSVTGRSQYF
TRBV20-1	.	few	TRBJ1-4	TGCAGTGCTAGTCGGCAGGAAGGGGAAAAACTGTTTTTT	CSASRQEGEKLFF
TRBV9	.	few	TRBJ2-5	TGTGCCAGCAGCGTAGCAGGGGTCGGAGAGACCCAGTACTTC	CASSVAGVGETQYF
TRBV5-1	TRBD1	many	TRBJ1-1	TGCGCCAGCAGCTTGGGGACAGGGGAGGCGTTCTTC	CASSLGTGEAFF
TRBV7-9	.	.	TRBJ2-6	TGTGCCTTGCCGTTGCCTGGGGCCAACGTCCTGACTTTC	CALPLPGANVLTF
TRBV10-3	.	once	TRBJ2-2	TGTGCCATCAGTGATTTAGCGGTGCAGAACACCGGGGAGCTGTTTTTT	CAISDLAVQNTGELFF
TRBV6-5	TRBD2	.	TRBJ2-2	TGTGCCAGCAGTTTGACCAGGACTAGCGGGAGGCAAGAGCTGTTTTTT	CASSLTRTSGRQELFF
TRBV10-1	.	few	TRBJ1-1	TGCGCCAGCAAGGCTGATCTTACAGGTACTGAAGCTTTCTTT	CASKADLTGTEAFF